One and the same sample provided the 22 T cell receptor beta chains below, sequenced in a study of cytomegalovirus exposure and HLA in healthy donors. The PCR used 60 Vbeta and 13 Jbeta primers. Sequenced by immunoSEQ multiplex PCR; TCRdb stores in-frame clones only, minus some. The profile shows 110,000 or so clones, 70% to 80% of them singletons. Input material: PBMCs. These receptors all stem from a woman under 40 in good health and CMV-seropositive.

J is TRBJ2-7 and V is TRBV19, with D perhaps matching TRBD1 (7 bases). Trimming stripped 1 base from V and 7 bases from J, with 14 bases between. The CDR3 sequence is 14 residues long. CDR1 and CDR2 (germline): LNHDA, SQIVND (reference sequence). CDR3 DNA sequence: TGTGCCAGTAGTATAGCCGCGGGACAGTATGAGCAGTACTTC. This encodes CASSIAAGQYEQYF. The variable domain in full, with the rest retrieved from reference TRBV19 and TRBJ2-7, is DGGITQSPKYLFRKEGQNVTLSCEQNLNHDAMYWYRQDPGQGLRLIYYSQIVNDFQKGDIAEGYSVSREKKESFPLTVTSAQKNPTAFYLCASSIAAGQYEQYFGPGTRLTVT.

The V gene is TRBV2, the J gene TRBJ1-1, with a tentative D call TRBD1 (5 bases). Germline CDR1 reads SNHLY; CDR2 reads FYNNEI. The CDR3 loop spans 12 amino acids. V gave up 6 bases and J gave up 7 bases, with 12 bases separating them. CDR3: CASRRGGGEAFF. The CDR3 bases are TGTGCCAGCAGAAGGGGAGGCGGTGAAGCTTTCTTT. Filled out from reference TRBV2 and TRBJ1-1, the complete variable domain reads EPEVTQTPSHQVTQMGQEVILRCVPISNHLYFYWYRQILGQKVEFLVSFYNNEISEKSEIFDDQFSVERPDGSNFTLKIRSTKLEDSAMYFCASRRGGGEAFFGQGTRLTVV.

The rearrangement joins TRBV7-9 to TRBJ2-1, with TRBD2 matching 9 bases. Germline V CDR1 and CDR2: SEHNR, FQNEAQ (reference sequence). The junction had 3 bases not matched to a gene; V was cut back by 0 bases and J by 0 bases. This CDR3 comprises 17 residues. CDR3 DNA sequence: TGTGCCAGCAGCTTAGCGCGGGGGGGTAGCTCCTACAATGAGCAGTTCTTC. Its translation is CASSLARGGSSYNEQFF.

The chain couples TRBV29-1 to TRBJ2-2; 7 bases map to TRBD1. This CDR3 spans 13 amino acids. Germline CDR1 SQVTM, CDR2 ANQGSEA. J gave up 7 bases and V 4 bases, and 6 bases lay outside the gene matches. CDR3 sequence (DNA): TGCAGCGTTGGGCAGGGGGTCGGCGGGGAGCTGTTTTTT. Translating it yields CSVGQGVGGELFF.

This chain joins TRBV25-1 and TRBJ1-2, with a possible D match to TRBD1 (5 bases). Germline V lookup: CDR1 MGHDK, CDR2 SYGVNS. CDR3 length equals 15 residues. The V gene lost 2 bases and the J gene lost 4 bases, with 14 bases spanning the gap. This CDR3 reads CASSEVDSPLYGYTF. In DNA form, the CDR3 reads TGTGCCAGCAGTGAAGTCGACAGTCCACTCTATGGCTACACCTTC.

The chain carries TRBV4-2 and TRBJ1-1, with D unresolved. The CDR3 length is 15 residues. Germline CDR1 is LGHNA and CDR2 is YNFKEQ. Trimming left V 0 bases short and J 1 base short, with 9 bases between. CDR3 in DNA: TGTGCCAGCAGCCAAGATATTGCACAGAACACTGAAGCTTTCTTT. It codes for CASSQDIAQNTEAFF.

The V and J genes are TRBV11-3 and TRBJ1-2, with 7 bases that match TRBD1. Germline CDR1 SGHNT, CDR2 YENEEA. The CDR3 totals 15 residues. Germline trimming cut 0 bases from V and 5 bases from J; bases unmatched to any gene: 6. CDR3 protein: CASSLERSGGYGYTF. For the CDR3, the DNA is TGTGCCAGCAGCTTAGAACGGTCAGGGGGGTATGGCTACACCTTC.

This clone was recorded at least ten times. The chain is built from TRBV5-6 and TRBJ2-1, with a tentative D call TRBD2 (6 bases). Per germline, CDR1 SGHDT and CDR2 YYEEEE. This CDR3 spans 14 amino acids. Trimming took off 2 bases at V and 5 bases at J, with 11 bases between the two ends. The DNA for the CDR3 is TGTGCCAGCAGCTTCAGGGACTGGAACAATGAGCAGTTCTTC. Protein: CASSFRDWNNEQFF.

The table lists this clone with a few counts. The genes are TRBV18 and TRBJ1-2; TRBD1 aligns across 9 bases. This CDR3 is built from 17 residues. In germline, CDR1 is KGHSH, CDR2 LQKENI. The junction had 10 bases not matched to a gene; V was cut back by 3 bases and J by 2 bases. DNA of the CDR3: TGTGCCAGCTCACCCCCCGGTCTACAGGGGGCGAACTATGGCTACACCTTC. Residues: CASSPPGLQGANYGYTF.

V gene TRBV7-2 combines with J gene TRBJ2-7, with 7 bases that match TRBD2. V gave up 2 bases and J gave up 0 bases; unmatched junction bases: 10. The germline CDR1 and CDR2 sequences are SGHTA and FQGNSA. CDR3 length equals 17 residues. CDR3 nucleotide sequence: TGTGCCAGCAGCTTACCCCGACTAGCCAATGACTCCTACGAGCAGTACTTC. Residues: CASSLPRLANDSYEQYF.

The CDR3 region is CASTTGAHQNTEAFF. The CDR3 coding sequence is TGTGCCAGCACCACTGGGGCACACCAGAACACTGAAGCTTTCTTT. V gene TRBV6-5 combines with J gene TRBJ1-1, with TRBD1 as a possible D gene (5 bases). Germline CDR1 MNHEY, CDR2 SVGAGI. The CDR3 runs 15 residues. V gave up 7 bases and J gave up 1 base, with 16 bases separating them.

J is TRBJ2-1 and V is TRBV25-1; unclear D gene. Trimming removed 11 bases at V and 4 bases at J, with 12 bases between. The length of the CDR3 is 12 residues. CDR1 and CDR2 (germline): MGHDK, SYGVNS. The CDR3 DNA reads TGTGCCTCCGGGTTCGGTTACAATGAGCAGTTCTTC. It yields the protein CASGFGYNEQFF.

The genes are TRBV5-1 and TRBJ1-2, with D maybe TRBD1 (5 bases). Germline V gene sequence: CDR1 SGHRS, CDR2 YFSETQ. This CDR3 has 14 residues. Trimming stripped 4 bases from V and 6 bases from J, with 16 bases between. Written as DNA, the CDR3 is TGCGCCAGCAGCCGGGAGGGACTCAAGGATGGCTACACCTTC. It translates to CASSREGLKDGYTF.

The rearrangement joins TRBV5-1 to TRBJ2-3; maybe TRBD2 (7 bases). V lost 0 bases and J 3 bases, leaving 20 bases between the germline ends. Per germline, CDR1 SGHRS and CDR2 YFSETQ. The CDR3 consists of 18 residues. This chain's CDR3 is CASSLAKGGLGRTDTQYF. The DNA of the CDR3 is TGCGCCAGCAGCTTGGCAAAGGGGGGGCTTGGCCGAACAGATACGCAGTATTTT.

The rearrangement joins TRBV7-8 to TRBJ1-2; D is perhaps TRBD1 (6 bases). Germline CDR1 is SGHVS and CDR2 is FQNEAQ. V was clipped by 7 bases and J by 2 bases, with 17 bases between them. The CDR3 length is 15 residues. CDR3 protein: CASTTGMRSNYGYTF. For the CDR3, the DNA is TGTGCCAGCACCACAGGGATGAGGTCCAACTATGGCTACACCTTC.

The V call is TRBV13, the J call TRBJ2-7; 9 bases align to TRBD2. Per the germline V gene, CDR1 is PRHDT and CDR2 is FYEKMQ (reference sequence). With V trimmed by 7 bases and J by 4 bases, 5 bases remained unmatched. This CDR3 has 13 residues. The CDR3: CASTRLAEYEQYF. In nucleotides, the CDR3 is TGTGCCAGCACCAGACTAGCGGAATACGAGCAGTACTTC.

As to this clone: The junction departs from germline at one end; a sequencing error may be responsible. The chain carries TRBV7-9 and TRBJ1-2; D remains ambiguous. Germline CDR1 SEHNR, CDR2 FQNEAQ (reference sequence). This CDR3 has 14 residues. CDR3 region: CSSSLKQSNYGYTF. The CDR3 DNA sequence: TGTTCCAGCAGCTTAAAACAGTCTAACTATGGCTACACCTTC.

This chain joins TRBV18 and TRBJ1-1; possible D gene TRBD1, 5 bases. This CDR3 contains 15 residues. V was shortened by 3 bases and J by 5 bases, with 16 bases between the two germline ends. Germline CDR1 KGHSH, CDR2 LQKENI. CDR3: CASSPLVGGETEAFF. The CDR3 bases are TGTGCCAGCTCACCCCTGGTCGGGGGGGAGACTGAAGCTTTCTTT.

As DNA, the CDR3 is TGTGCCAGTAGTCGCTTCTACGAGCAGTACTTC. It translates to CASSRFYEQYF. The chain couples TRBV19 to TRBJ2-5; D is undetermined. The end of the DNA is better explained by TRBJ2-7, so the J call may be wrong. Germline CDR1 LNHDA, CDR2 SQIVND (reference sequence). The CDR3 is 11 residues long.

The chain employs TRBV10-3 and TRBJ2-3; 7 nucleotides align to TRBD2. V was clipped by 3 bases and J by 0 bases; unmatched bases: 9. The CDR3 is 17 residues long. CDR1 ENHRY and CDR2 SYGVKD come from the germline V gene. The CDR3 nucleotides read TGTGCCATCAGTGAAATGGCTAGCGGAACTAGCACAGATACGCAGTATTTT. Translated, it gives CAISEMASGTSTDTQYF.

The gene calls are TRBV19 and TRBJ1-1; perhaps TRBD1 as D (5 bases). The V end was cut by 3 bases, the J end by 6 bases, with 17 bases between. Per germline, CDR1 LNHDA and CDR2 SQIVND (reference sequence). CDR3 length: 15 amino acids. The CDR3 protein is CASSIRVGVISEAFF. The CDR3 DNA reads TGTGCCAGTAGTATCAGGGTCGGAGTTATCTCTGAAGCTTTCTTT.

The V gene is TRBV5-6, the J gene TRBJ1-5, with D tentatively TRBD1 (6 bases). The germline CDR1 and CDR2 sequences are SGHDT and YYEEEE. The germline V and J ends were trimmed by 2 bases and 7 bases, with 13 bases remaining between them. The CDR3 sequence is 14 residues long. DNA of the CDR3: TGTGCCAGCAGCTTCGCGGGGGCTGGGCAGCCCCAGCATTTT. Protein: CASSFAGAGQPQHF.